This TCR beta chain is drawn from a study of neoadjuvant anti-PD-1 for oral cavity cancer. Germline V gives CDR1 SGHDT, CDR2 YYEEEE. This CDR3 region has 14 residues. J gave up 4 bases and V 0 bases, and 1 base lay outside the gene matches. The assay was immunoSEQ multiplex PCR, and TCRdb's table has in-frame clones only and misses some. The sample lists 9,500 to 12,000 clones, roughly 67% seen once, with 6.5% to 9.5% in the top ten. Time point reported: after neoadjuvant nivolumab, at surgical resection. The TCR was taken from a person between 40 and 79 years old with oral cavity squamous cell carcinoma. This chain links TRBV5-6 with TRBJ2-3; TRBD1 matches at 8 bases. The specimen comprised tumor tissue, sampled after nivolumab (anti-PD-1) treatment. This chain's CDR3 is CASSLVQGADTQYF. CDR3 nucleotides: TGTGCCAGCAGCTTGGTACAGGGGGCAGATACGCAGTATTTT.